This TCR beta chain appears in the sequencing data of a study of HIV-infected patients and healthy controls. Whole blood was used without fractionation, so all unsorted peripheral T cells were included. Germline CDR1 SGHVS, CDR2 FNYEAQ. Trimming at V came to 0 bases and at J to 1 base, leaving 8 bases not matched to a gene. This CDR3 has 17 amino acids. cDNA was made from around 0.5 ug RNA using alpha and beta constant primers. Each of the alpha and beta chains got its own library through chain-specific third strand synthesis with indices. Ligation attached cDNA to a 5' RACE adapter that carried a random hexamer and SP2 site. Each molecule carried a 12-nucleotide identifier made of two joined random hexamers added before amplification. TCRdb itself ran the 5' RACE reads through MiXCR, one entry per CDR3 protein. Among almost 4,500 distinct CDR3 sequences, 7.8% were seen once, and the ten largest hold around 27%.

Whole-study results and caveats: Healthy control repertoires had roughly threefold more distinct CDR3s than untreated HIV+ repertoires, and higher Shannon diversity. Significantly higher mean Gini indices appeared in HIV-infected repertoires, possibly reflecting oligoclonality.

Relative to its sample, this clonotype is medium-sized. Its antigen is unknown. The V and J genes are TRBV7-6 and TRBJ2-5; 7 bases agree with TRBD2. The clonotype comes from an adult with HIV infection. Sequencing was performed on blood, taken before antiretroviral therapy. The CDR3 region is CASSLAGRGSAQETQYF. DNA of the CDR3: TGTGCCAGCAGCTTAGCGGGTCGCGGGAGTGCCCAAGAGACCCAGTACTTC.